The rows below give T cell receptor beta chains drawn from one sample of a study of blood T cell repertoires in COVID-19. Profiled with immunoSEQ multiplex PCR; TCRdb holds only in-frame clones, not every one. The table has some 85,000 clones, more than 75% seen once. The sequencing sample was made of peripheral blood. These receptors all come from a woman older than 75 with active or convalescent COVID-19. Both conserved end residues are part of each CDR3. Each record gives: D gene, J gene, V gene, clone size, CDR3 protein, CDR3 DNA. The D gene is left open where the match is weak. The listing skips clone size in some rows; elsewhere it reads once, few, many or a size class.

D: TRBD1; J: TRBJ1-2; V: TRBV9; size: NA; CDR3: CASSVLTGANYGYTF; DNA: TGTGCCAGCAGCGTACTGACAGGGGCGAACTATGGCTACACCTTC
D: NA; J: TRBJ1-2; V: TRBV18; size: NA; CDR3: CASSPLVAGLGGYTF; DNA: TGTGCCAGCTCACCATTAGTGGCAGGGCTGGGCGGCTACACCTTC
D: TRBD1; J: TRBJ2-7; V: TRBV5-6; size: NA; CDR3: CASSRPGGSDEQYF; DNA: TGTGCCAGCAGCCGGCCAGGGGGCTCGGACGAGCAGTACTTC
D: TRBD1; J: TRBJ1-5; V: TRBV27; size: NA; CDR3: CASSDNRGNQPQHF; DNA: TGTGCCAGCAGTGACAACAGGGGAAATCAGCCCCAGCATTTT
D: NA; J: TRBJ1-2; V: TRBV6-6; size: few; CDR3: CASSYAAGEHGYTF; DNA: TGTGCCAGCAGTTACGCGGCAGGGGAACATGGCTACACCTTC
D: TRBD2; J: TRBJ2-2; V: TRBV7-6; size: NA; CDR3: CASSPAYRGGHTGELFF; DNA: TGTGCCAGCAGTCCAGCGTACCGGGGGGGCCACACCGGGGAGCTGTTTTTT
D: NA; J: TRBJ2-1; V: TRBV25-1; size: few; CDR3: CASSDLQNSYNEQFF; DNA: TGTGCCAGCAGTGACCTCCAGAACTCCTACAATGAGCAGTTCTTC
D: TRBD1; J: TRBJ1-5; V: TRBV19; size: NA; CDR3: CASSTGASGAQHF; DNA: TGTGCCAGTAGCACAGGGGCCTCAGGGGCCCAGCATTTT
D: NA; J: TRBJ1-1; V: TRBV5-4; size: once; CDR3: CASSLVGGGNTEAFF; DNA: TGTGCCAGCAGCTTGGTAGGGGGGGGAAACACTGAAGCTTTCTTT
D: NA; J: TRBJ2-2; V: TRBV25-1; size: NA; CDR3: CASSEQGDTGELFF; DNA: TGTGCCAGCAGTGAGCAGGGTGACACCGGGGAGCTGTTTTTT
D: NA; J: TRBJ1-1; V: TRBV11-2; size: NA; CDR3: CASSLSTPGTQNTEAFF; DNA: TGTGCCAGCAGCTTATCAACACCCGGGACACAGAACACTGAAGCTTTCTTT
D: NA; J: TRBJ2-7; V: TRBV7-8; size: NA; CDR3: CASSLKGDSYEQYF; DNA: TGTGCCAGCAGCTTAAAGGGGGACTCCTACGAGCAGTACTTC
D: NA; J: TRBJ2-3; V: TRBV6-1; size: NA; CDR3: CASRQEGPPYF; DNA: TGTGCCAGCAGACAGGAAGGGCCACCGTATTTT
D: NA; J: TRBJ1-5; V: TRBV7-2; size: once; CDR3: CASSFAGSHQPQHF; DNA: TGTGCCAGCAGCTTTGCAGGGTCCCATCAGCCCCAGCATTTT
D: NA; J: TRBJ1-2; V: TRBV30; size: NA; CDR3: CAWRGGNGARGYTF; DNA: TGTGCCTGGAGAGGGGGAAATGGGGCCCGGGGCTACACCTTC
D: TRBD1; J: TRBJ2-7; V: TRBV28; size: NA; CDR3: CASRLQGALGEQYF; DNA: TGTGCCAGCAGACTACAGGGGGCGCTGGGGGAGCAGTACTTC
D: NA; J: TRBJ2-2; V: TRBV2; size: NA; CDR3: CASREAGAGELFF; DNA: TGTGCCAGCAGGGAGGCCGGGGCCGGGGAGCTGTTTTTT
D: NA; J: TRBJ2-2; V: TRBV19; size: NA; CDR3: CASSMGGSVPGELFF; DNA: TGTGCCAGTAGTATGGGGGGTTCGGTACCCGGGGAGCTGTTTTTT
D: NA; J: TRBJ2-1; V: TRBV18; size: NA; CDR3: CASSPPQGKGEQFF; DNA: TGTGCCAGCTCACCACCCCAGGGGAAGGGTGAGCAGTTCTTC
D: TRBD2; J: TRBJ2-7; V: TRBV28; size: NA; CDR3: CASSSPGGLLSYEQYF; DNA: TGTGCCAGCAGTTCGCCGGGGGGACTCCTCTCCTACGAGCAGTACTTC
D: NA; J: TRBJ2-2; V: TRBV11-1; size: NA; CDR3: CASSLVNGELFF; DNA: TGTGCCAGCAGCTTAGTAAACGGGGAGCTGTTTTTT
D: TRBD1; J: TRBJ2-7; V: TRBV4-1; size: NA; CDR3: CASSQLGDSYYEQYF; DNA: TGCGCCAGCAGCCAACTGGGGGACAGTTACTACGAGCAGTACTTC
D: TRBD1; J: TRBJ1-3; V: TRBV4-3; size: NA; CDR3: CASSQGTGIGNTIYF; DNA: TGCGCCAGCAGCCAAGGGACAGGTATTGGAAACACCATATATTTT
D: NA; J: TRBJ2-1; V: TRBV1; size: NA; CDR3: CTSSLYSLLTGGDYNEQFF; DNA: TGCACCAGCAGCCTCTATTCCCTCCTTACCGGGGGAGACTACAATGAGCAGTTCTTC
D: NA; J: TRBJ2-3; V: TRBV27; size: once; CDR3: CASSLGGRTSTDTQYF; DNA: TGTGCCAGCAGTTTGGGGGGGCGAACCAGCACAGATACGCAGTATTTT
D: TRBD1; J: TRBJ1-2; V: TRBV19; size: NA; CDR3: CASSTRGQGYYGYTF; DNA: TGTGCCAGTAGTACGAGGGGACAGGGCTACTATGGCTACACCTTC
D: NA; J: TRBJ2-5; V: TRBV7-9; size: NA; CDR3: CASSHRQGTQETQYF; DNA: TGTGCCAGCAGCCATCGTCAGGGTACTCAAGAGACCCAGTACTTC
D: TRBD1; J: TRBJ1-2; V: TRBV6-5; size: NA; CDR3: CASSYQGAGYGYTF; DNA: TGTGCCAGCAGTTACCAGGGGGCAGGCTATGGCTACACCTTC